The clone carrying this T cell receptor beta chain was counted at least ten times. This specimen belongs to a study of CD8+CD57+ T cells in acquired aplastic anemia. The template for TCR beta VDJ and CDR3 sequence profiling was genomic DNA. TCRdb used MiXCR to reprocess the reads, holding one entry per CDR3 protein. The sample shows about 68,000 distinct CDR3 sequences, around 50% of them seen only once. This CDR3 has 16 residues. Trimming at V came to 3 bases and at J to 3 bases, leaving 7 bases not matched to a gene. Germline V CDR1 and CDR2: MGHRA, YSYEKL. This clonotype originated in a human donor in good health, serving as a control. V and J are TRBV4-1 and TRBJ1-4; 7 nucleotides align to TRBD1. The sequencing input was sorted CD4+, CD8+, or CD8+CD57+ T cells (not recorded which) from PBMCs. The CDR3: CASSQGNRGSNEKLFF. CDR3 bases: TGCGCCAGCAGCCAGGGCAACAGGGGCTCTAATGAAAAACTGTTTTTT.